Sequencing of this TCR beta chain was carried out in a study of CD8 T cells in Susac syndrome. A remark on this clonotype: The antigen is not known.

The study sequenced TCR beta in blood CD8+ and CD4+ T cells. Negative isolation was used for CD8+ and CD4+ T cells and FACS enrichment for TEMRA cells. Findings and caveats of the study: It was acknowledged in the study that its TCR sequencing and HLA analysis involved a relatively small number of individuals.

RNA totalling about 0.5 to 1 ug underwent reverse transcription with random hexamers. Amplification of TCR beta CDR3 spanned 54 Vbeta and 13 Jbeta via immunoSEQ multiplex PCR. One entry per CDR3 protein results from TCRdb running MiXCR on the immunoSEQ multiplex PCR reads. The data contain more than 40,000 distinct CDR3 sequences, 80% to 95% of them singletons. The CDR3 has 14 residues. Per the germline V gene, CDR1 is SNHLY and CDR2 is FYNNEI. The V end lost 7 bases, the J end lost 0 bases, and 10 bases lay between the germline ends. The source material was CD8+ T cells from PBMCs. The V call is TRBV2, the J call TRBJ2-1, with a possible D match to TRBD2 (6 bases). The clonotype was recovered from a human donor in good health. CDR3: CASTYGSSYNEQFF. The DNA of the CDR3 is TGTGCCAGCACTTACGGGAGCTCCTACAATGAGCAGTTCTTC.